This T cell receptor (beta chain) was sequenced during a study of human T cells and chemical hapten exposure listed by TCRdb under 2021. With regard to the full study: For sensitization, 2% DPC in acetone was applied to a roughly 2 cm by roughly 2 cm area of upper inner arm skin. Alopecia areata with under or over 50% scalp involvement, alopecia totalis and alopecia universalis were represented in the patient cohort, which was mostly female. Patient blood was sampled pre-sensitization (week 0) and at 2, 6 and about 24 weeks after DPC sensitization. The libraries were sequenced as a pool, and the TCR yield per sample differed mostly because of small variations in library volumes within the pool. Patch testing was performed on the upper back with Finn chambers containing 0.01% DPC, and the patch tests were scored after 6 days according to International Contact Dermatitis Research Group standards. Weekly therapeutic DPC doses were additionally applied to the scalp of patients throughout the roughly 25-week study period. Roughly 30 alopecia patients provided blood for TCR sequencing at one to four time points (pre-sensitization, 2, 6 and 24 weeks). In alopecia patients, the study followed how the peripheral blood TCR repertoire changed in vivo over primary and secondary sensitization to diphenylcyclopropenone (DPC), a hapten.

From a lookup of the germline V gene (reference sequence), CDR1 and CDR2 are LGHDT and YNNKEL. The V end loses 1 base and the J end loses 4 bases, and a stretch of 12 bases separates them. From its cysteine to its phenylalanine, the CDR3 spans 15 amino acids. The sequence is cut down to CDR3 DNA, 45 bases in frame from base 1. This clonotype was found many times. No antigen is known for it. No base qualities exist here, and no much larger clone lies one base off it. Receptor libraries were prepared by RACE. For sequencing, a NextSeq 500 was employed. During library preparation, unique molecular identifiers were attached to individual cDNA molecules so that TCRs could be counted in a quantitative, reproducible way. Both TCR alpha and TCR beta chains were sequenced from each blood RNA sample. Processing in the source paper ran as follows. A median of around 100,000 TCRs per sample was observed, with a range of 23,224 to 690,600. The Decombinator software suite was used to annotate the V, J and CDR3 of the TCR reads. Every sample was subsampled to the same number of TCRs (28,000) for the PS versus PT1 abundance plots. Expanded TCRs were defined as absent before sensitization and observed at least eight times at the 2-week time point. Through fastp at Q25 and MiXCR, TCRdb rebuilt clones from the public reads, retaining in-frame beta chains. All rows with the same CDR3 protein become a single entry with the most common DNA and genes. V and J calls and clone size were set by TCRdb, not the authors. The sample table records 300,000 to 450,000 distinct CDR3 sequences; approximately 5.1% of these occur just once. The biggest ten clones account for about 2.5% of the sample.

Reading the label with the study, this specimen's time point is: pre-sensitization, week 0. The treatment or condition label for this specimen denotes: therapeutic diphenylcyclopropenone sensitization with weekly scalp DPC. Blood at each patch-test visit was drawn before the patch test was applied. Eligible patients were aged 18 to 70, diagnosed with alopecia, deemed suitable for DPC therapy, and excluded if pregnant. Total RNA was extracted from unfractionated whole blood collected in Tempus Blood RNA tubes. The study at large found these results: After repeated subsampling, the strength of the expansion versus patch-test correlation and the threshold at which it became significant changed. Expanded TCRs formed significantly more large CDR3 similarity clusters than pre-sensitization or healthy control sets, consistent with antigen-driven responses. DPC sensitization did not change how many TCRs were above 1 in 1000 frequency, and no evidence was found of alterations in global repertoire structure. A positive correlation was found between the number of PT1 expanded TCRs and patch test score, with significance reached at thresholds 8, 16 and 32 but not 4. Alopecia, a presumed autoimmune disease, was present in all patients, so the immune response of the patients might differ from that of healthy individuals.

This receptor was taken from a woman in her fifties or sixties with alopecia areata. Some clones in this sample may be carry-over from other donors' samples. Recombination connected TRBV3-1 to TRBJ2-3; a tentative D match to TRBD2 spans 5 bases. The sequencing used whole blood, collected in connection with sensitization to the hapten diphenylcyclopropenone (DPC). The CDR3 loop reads CASSQGASRSDTQYF. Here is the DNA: TGTGCCAGCAGCCAAGGGGCTAGCCGGTCAGATACGCAGTATTTT.